The present T cell receptor beta chain was sequenced within a study of T cells in Graves' hyperthyroidism and ophthalmopathy. This clonotype was found many times. The patients, who ranged from 18 to 65 in age, presented with newly diagnosed hyperthyroidism lasting under 2 months. The authors took PBMCs from over 8.5 ml fresh peripheral blood. Amplification targeted TCR beta CDR3 regions from RNA transcripts. An initial round of RT-PCR targeting the TCR CDR3 relied on the HTBI primer set. TCRdb passed the multiplex PCR reads through MiXCR, listing each CDR3 protein once. Of a few hundred thousand distinct CDR3 sequences in the sample, around 25% were seen once. Unmatched junction bases numbered 7, after V lost 7 bases and J lost 2 bases. Germline V gene sequence: CDR1 SEHNR, CDR2 FQNEAQ (reference sequence). CDR3 size: 15 residues.

The clonotype comes from a man over 45 with Graves' hyperthyroidism. Sequenced material: blood. J is TRBJ2-1 and V is TRBV7-9, with 8 positions matching TRBD2. The CDR3 nucleotides are TGTGCCAGCACTGTTGGGGGACTAGCCTACAATGAGCAGTTCTTC. It specifies CASTVGGLAYNEQFF.